Presented here are 16 T cell receptor beta chains from one specimen sequenced in a study of blood T cell repertoires in COVID-19. Sequenced by immunoSEQ multiplex PCR; TCRdb stores in-frame clones only, minus some. The sample has 130,000 to 150,000 clones, roughly 79% seen once. Sequenced sample: peripheral blood. These receptors originate from a human donor with acute or convalescent COVID-19. The donor label of this sample is uncertain.

In this sample, this clone turned up a few times. The chain is built from TRBV27 and TRBJ1-5; tentative D call: TRBD1 (6 bases). V shed 5 bases and J shed 4 bases, with 12 bases lying between them. CDR1 and CDR2 (germline): MNHEY, SMNVEV (reference sequence). The CDR3 contains 14 residues. CDR3 nucleotide sequence: TGTGCCAGCAGTAGGGGGACGGTGAATCAGCCCCAGCATTTT. Translated: CASSRGTVNQPQHF.

V gene TRBV5-4 combines with J gene TRBJ2-5; D is undetermined. The CDR3 is 13 amino acids. The V gene's germline CDR1 is SGHNT and CDR2 YYREEE (reference sequence). The V end was cut by 4 bases, the J end by 4 bases, with 11 bases between. The CDR3 protein is CASSNRGAETQYF. In DNA form, the CDR3 reads TGTGCCAGCAGCAATAGAGGAGCAGAGACCCAGTACTTC.

This clone was detected only a few times. In DNA form, the CDR3 reads TGTGCCAGCAGCCAAGAAAGAGGCTCTGGGGCCAACGTCCTGACTTTC. As protein: CASSQERGSGANVLTF. V is TRBV14 and J is TRBJ2-6; no definite D call. The CDR3 has 16 amino acids. From germline, CDR1 is SGHDN and CDR2 FVKESK. The germline V and J ends were trimmed by 0 bases and 0 bases, with 6 bases remaining between them.

V usage is TRBV24-1 and J usage is TRBJ2-2; 8 bases match TRBD1. Germline values: CDR1 KGHDR, CDR2 SFDVKD. J was trimmed by 3 bases and V by 0 bases; bases with no gene match: 2. The CDR3 has 16 residues. The CDR3: CATSDLYRGDTGELFF. The CDR3 nucleotides are TGTGCCACCAGTGATTTGTACAGGGGGGACACCGGGGAGCTGTTTTTT.

The chain recombines TRBV7-6 with TRBJ1-5, with D possibly matching TRBD1 (5 bases). V lost 5 bases to trimming and J lost 3 bases, with 14 bases between them. Germline V lookup: CDR1 SGHVS, CDR2 FNYEAQ. The CDR3 is 15 residues long. The CDR3 protein is CASSPNQGLNQPQHF. The CDR3 DNA follows: TGTGCCAGCAGCCCAAACCAGGGCCTCAATCAGCCCCAGCATTTT.

CDR3 bases: TGTGCCAGCAGTGAATGGACAGGGAGAAGGTACGAGCAGTACTTC. Protein: CASSEWTGRRYEQYF. The J gene is TRBJ2-7, the V gene TRBV2; 8 nucleotides match TRBD1. Unmatched junction bases numbered 7, after V lost 2 bases and J lost 4 bases. The CDR3 spans 15 residues. The germline gives CDR1 SNHLY, CDR2 FYNNEI.

This clone was counted only a few times. The CDR3 DNA reads as TGCGCCAGCAGCTCCTCGGACACTGGAAACACCATATATTTT. Translating it yields CASSSSDTGNTIYF. The chain uses TRBV5-1 and TRBJ1-3; a possible D gene is TRBD1 (5 bases). The V gene's germline CDR1 is SGHRS and CDR2 YFSETQ. There are 14 residues in the CDR3. V lost 3 bases, J lost 2 bases, and 9 bases lay in between.

CDR3 loop: CASSRTGLWGETQYF. The DNA of the CDR3 is TGCGCCAGCAGTCGGACAGGCCTTTGGGGAGAGACCCAGTACTTC. V is TRBV5-1 and J is TRBJ2-5; 7 nucleotides match TRBD1. V trimming: 5 bases; J trimming: 4 bases; junction bases outside the gene matches: 11. CDR1 and CDR2 from the germline V gene are SGHRS and YFSETQ. CDR3 size: 15 residues.

The V and J genes are TRBV18 and TRBJ1-6; 8 nucleotides align to TRBD1. The CDR3 loop spans 16 amino acids. The V gene's germline CDR1 is KGHSH and CDR2 LQKENI. With 4 bases clipped from V and 5 bases from J, the junction kept 7 bases outside the gene matches. The CDR3 protein is CASSQWTGSNNSPLHF. CDR3 nucleotides: TGTGCCAGCTCACAGTGGACAGGGTCTAATAATTCACCCCTCCACTTT.

The chain joins TRBV9 to TRBJ2-3; 12 nucleotides match TRBD2. V lost 0 bases and J lost 5; bases outside the gene matches: 7. The CDR3 is made up of 17 amino acids. Per germline, CDR1 SGDLS and CDR2 YYNGEE. For the CDR3, the DNA is TGTGCCAGCAGCGTAGTATCTAGCGGGGGGGCTGGAGATACGCAGTATTTT. This sequence encodes CASSVVSSGGAGDTQYF.

The sample holds a few counts of this clone. This chain joins TRBV6-5 and TRBJ1-6; D is unclear. The CDR3 is made up of 12 amino acids. Germline assignment: CDR1 MNHEY and CDR2 SVGAGI. Trimming removed 5 bases from V and 7 bases from J, with 6 bases in between. CDR3 region: CASSPGNSPLHF. The CDR3 DNA is TGTGCCAGCAGTCCAGGCAATTCACCCCTCCACTTT.

The chain uses TRBV11-2 and TRBJ1-2; D is uncertain. CDR3 length: 11 amino acids. Trimming removed 4 bases from V and 14 bases from J, with 14 bases in between. Germline V lookup: CDR1 SGHAT, CDR2 FQNNGV. CDR3 nucleotide sequence: TGTGCCAGCAGCTCCTCGGCGGTGTTGACCTTC. Translating it yields CASSSSAVLTF.

V usage is TRBV5-1 and J usage is TRBJ1-1; maybe TRBD1 (5 bases). The V gene's germline CDR1 is SGHRS and CDR2 YFSETQ. CDR3 length: 15 amino acids. V lost 5 bases and J 5 bases, leaving 19 bases between the germline ends. The chain's CDR3 is CASRFVEGRGTEAFF. The CDR3 bases are TGCGCCAGCAGATTCGTCGAAGGGCGGGGGACTGAAGCTTTCTTT.

The chain carries TRBV6-1 and TRBJ1-5; D is ambiguous. CDR3 length: 15 residues. V was trimmed by 3 bases and J by 1 base, leaving 10 bases between them. Germline CDR1 is MNHNS and CDR2 is SASEGT. DNA for the CDR3: TGTGCCAGCAGTGAGTCGGGAAACAGCAATCAGCCCCAGCATTTT. Its translation is CASSESGNSNQPQHF.

The chain recombines TRBV5-1 with TRBJ1-1; no firm D call. Trimming pared 2 bases from V and 0 bases from J, leaving 5 bases between. Germline V gene sequence: CDR1 SGHRS, CDR2 YFSETQ. The CDR3 is made up of 13 amino acids. The CDR3 is CASSFGMNTEAFF. Here the CDR3 DNA reads TGCGCCAGCAGCTTCGGGATGAACACTGAAGCTTTCTTT.

The chain joins TRBV27 to TRBJ2-7, with TRBD1 matching over 9 bases. Losses at the gene ends were 4 bases for V and 5 bases for J; bases not matched to a gene: 9. The length of the CDR3 is 15 residues. Germline V gene sequence: CDR1 MNHEY, CDR2 SMNVEV (reference sequence). The CDR3 protein is CASSSLGQGNNEQYF. The CDR3 coding sequence is TGTGCCAGCAGTTCTCTCGGACAGGGGAATAACGAGCAGTACTTC.